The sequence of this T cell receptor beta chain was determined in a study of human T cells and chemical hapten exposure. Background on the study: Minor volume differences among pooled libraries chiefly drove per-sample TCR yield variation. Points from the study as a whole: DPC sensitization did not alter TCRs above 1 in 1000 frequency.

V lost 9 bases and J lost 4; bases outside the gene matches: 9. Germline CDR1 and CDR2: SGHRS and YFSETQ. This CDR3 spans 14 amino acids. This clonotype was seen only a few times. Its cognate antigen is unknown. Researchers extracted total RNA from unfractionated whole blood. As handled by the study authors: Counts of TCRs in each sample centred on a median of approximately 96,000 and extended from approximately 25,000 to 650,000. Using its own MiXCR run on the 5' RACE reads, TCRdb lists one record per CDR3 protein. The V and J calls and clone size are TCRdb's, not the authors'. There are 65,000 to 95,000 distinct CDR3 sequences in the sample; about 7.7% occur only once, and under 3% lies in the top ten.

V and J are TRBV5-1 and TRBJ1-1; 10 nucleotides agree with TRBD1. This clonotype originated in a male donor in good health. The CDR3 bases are TGCGCCACCAGTTCGGGACAGGGGATCACTGAAGCTTTCTTT. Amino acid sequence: CATSSGQGITEAFF.